These 23 T cell receptor beta chains originate from one sample sequenced in a study of OX40 agonist ivuxolimab in advanced cancers. The table came from immunoSEQ multiplex PCR; TCRdb's copy has only in-frame clones and leaves some out. The table records around 97,000 clones, approximately 87% of them present only once. Material: CD4+ or CD8+ T cells sorted from blood, obtained in a trial of the OX40 agonist ivuxolimab. The receptors come from an adult with an advanced solid tumor such as melanoma, head and neck, liver or kidney cancer.

The CDR3 region is CASIQGNTGELFF. In nucleotides, the CDR3 is TGTGCCAGCATCCAGGGAAACACCGGGGAGCTGTTTTTT. V gene TRBV7-9 combines with J gene TRBJ2-2; TRBD1 is a possible D gene (5 bases). This CDR3 is built from 13 residues. With 7 bases removed from V and 2 bases from J, the gap between germline ends came to 8 bases. CDR1 SEHNR and CDR2 FQNEAQ come from the germline V gene (reference sequence).

The rearrangement uses TRBV6-1 and TRBJ1-4, with D unclear. CDR1 is MNHNS, CDR2 SASEGT, per germline. V dropped 6 bases and J dropped 6 bases, with 5 bases sitting between them. The CDR3 has 11 amino acids. DNA of the CDR3: TGTGCCAGCAGCATTTATGAAAAACTGTTTTTT. It encodes CASSIYEKLFF.

This clone was observed once. Other DNA sequences in the sample encode the same CDR3. This sequence joins TRBV7-9 and TRBJ2-1, with D unresolved. The ends were cut back, 0 bases at V and 10 bases at J, with 4 bases in the middle. The length of the CDR3 is 11 residues. Germline CDR1 reads SEHNR; CDR2 reads FQNEAQ (reference sequence). In nucleotides, the CDR3 is TGTGCCAGCAGCTTAGCGAACGAGCAGTTCTTC. Translated: CASSLANEQFF.

The count of this clone is one. V is TRBV30 and J is TRBJ2-2; D perhaps matches TRBD1 (6 bases). Deletions cut 2 bases from V and 7 bases from J, with 8 bases between. The germline V gene encodes CDR1 GTSNPN and CDR2 SVGIG (reference sequence). CDR3 size: 12 residues. The CDR3 sequence is CAWSTGFGELFF. The CDR3 DNA reads as TGTGCCTGGAGTACAGGGTTCGGGGAGCTGTTTTTT. Complete variable domain (other parts from reference TRBV30 and TRBJ2-2): SQTIHQWPATLVQPVGSPLSLECTVEGTSNPNLYWYRQAAGRGLQLLFYSVGIGQISSEVPQNLSASRPQDRQFILSSKKLLLSDSGFYLCAWSTGFGELFFGEGSRLTVL.

With respect to this clone: An end of the junction differs from the germline gene, which may be a read error. The chain uses TRBV11-2 and TRBJ2-1; TRBD2 matches at 15 bases. The CDR3 spans 18 residues. Per the germline V gene, CDR1 is SGHAT and CDR2 is FQNNGV. In nucleotides, the CDR3 is TGTGCCAGCAGCGTAGAGGGACTAGCGGGGGGCCTTTACAATGAGCAGTTCTTC. It yields the protein CASSVEGLAGGLYNEQFF.

The CDR3 DNA reads TGTGCCAGCAGTTACTCGAGGCAGGGAGTGCGCTATGGCTACACCTTC. Its translation is CASSYSRQGVRYGYTF. V gene TRBV6-5 combines with J gene TRBJ1-2; D might be TRBD1 (5 bases). Germline values: CDR1 MNHEY, CDR2 SVGAGI. V was cut by 0 bases and J by 4 bases, with 15 bases left in between. The CDR3 is 16 residues long.

The rearrangement joins TRBV11-2 to TRBJ2-1, with TRBD2 matching over 11 bases. After removal of 5 bases from V and 1 base from J, the junction contained 1 base not matched to a gene. The length of the CDR3 is 15 residues. Germline V gene sequence: CDR1 SGHAT, CDR2 FQNNGV. The CDR3 sequence is CASSRTSGSYNEQFF. The CDR3 DNA follows: TGTGCCAGCAGCAGGACTAGCGGGTCCTACAATGAGCAGTTCTTC.

This chain joins TRBV7-2 and TRBJ2-2, with 11 positions matching TRBD2. Unmatched junction bases numbered 8, after V lost 1 base and J lost 4 bases. The germline CDR1 and CDR2 sequences are SGHTA and FQGNSA. This CDR3 is built from 18 residues. The CDR3 DNA reads as TGTGCCAGCAGCTTAGGCATGGGACTAGCGGAACGCACCGGGGAGCTGTTTTTT. It specifies CASSLGMGLAERTGELFF.

The chain is built from TRBV10-1 and TRBJ2-6; D gene unclear. CDR3 length equals 14 residues. Germline CDR1 WNHNN, CDR2 SYGVQD (reference sequence). Trimming stripped 3 bases from V and 4 bases from J, with 7 bases between. The CDR3 DNA reads TGCGCCAGCAGTGACATCTCGGGGGCCAACGTCCTGACTTTC. Translation: CASSDISGANVLTF.

V gene TRBV5-1 combines with J gene TRBJ2-7; weak D call: TRBD2 (5 bases). V lost 0 bases to trimming and J lost 3 bases, with 13 bases between them. Per the germline V gene, CDR1 is SGHRS and CDR2 is YFSETQ. CDR3 size: 15 residues. The CDR3 loop reads CASSLELSGYYEQYF. The CDR3 DNA reads as TGCGCCAGCAGCTTGGAACTTTCGGGGTACTACGAGCAGTACTTC.

V and J are TRBV6-6 and TRBJ1-4; D might be TRBD1 (5 bases). Germline values: CDR1 MNHNY, CDR2 SVGAGI (reference sequence). V was cut by 0 bases and J by 8 bases, with 13 bases left in between. CDR3 size: 15 residues. The DNA of the CDR3 is TGTGCCAGCAGTTACTCCCGGGGCAGAAACGAAAAACTGTTTTTT. Amino acid sequence: CASSYSRGRNEKLFF.

This chain connects TRBV5-6 to TRBJ1-2; a possible D gene is TRBD1 (5 bases). Germline V gene sequence: CDR1 SGHDT, CDR2 YYEEEE. The CDR3 has 14 residues. The V and J ends lost 1 base and 4 bases respectively, with 11 bases between them. The CDR3 loop is CASSLTRDGYGYTF. Here the CDR3 DNA reads TGTGCCAGCAGCTTGACCAGGGACGGCTATGGCTACACCTTC.

J is TRBJ2-7 and V is TRBV7-8; D may be TRBD1 (6 bases). Trimming pared 5 bases from V and 6 bases from J, leaving 20 bases between. The germline gives CDR1 SGHVS, CDR2 FQNEAQ. The CDR3 has 15 amino acids. DNA for the CDR3: TGTGCCAGCAGCCAGAGCCGGGACATTGAGTCCGAGCAGTACTTC. Amino acid sequence: CASSQSRDIESEQYF. Variable domain in full (rest from reference TRBV7-8 and TRBJ2-7): GAGVSQSPRYKVAKRGQDVALRCDPISGHVSLFWYQQALGQGPEFLTYFQNEAQLDKSGLPSDRFFAERPEGSVSTLKIQRTQQEDSAVYLCASSQSRDIESEQYFGPGTRLTVT.

The chain carries TRBV14 and TRBJ1-4, with no clear D. Trimming cost V 4 bases and J 9 bases, with 15 bases left between them. CDR1 is SGHDN, CDR2 FVKESK, per germline. The CDR3 is made up of 14 amino acids. CDR3 bases: TGTGCCAGCAGCCCCTCCGGGCTGATGAAAAAACTGTTTTTT. Translation gives CASSPSGLMKKLFF.

The chain recombines TRBV7-2 with TRBJ1-5; D might be TRBD1 (6 bases). This CDR3 has 16 residues. Germline assignment: CDR1 SGHTA and CDR2 FQGNSA. V lost 2 bases and J 4 bases, leaving 15 bases between the germline ends. Here the CDR3 DNA reads TGTGCCAGCAGCTTAAGGAGACCCAGGGGAAATCAGCCCCAGCATTTT. The encoded protein is CASSLRRPRGNQPQHF.

V usage is TRBV30 and J usage is TRBJ2-1; tentatively, D is TRBD1 (5 bases). The V end was cut by 1 base, the J end by 15 bases, with 13 bases between. The CDR3 has 11 residues. Germline V gives CDR1 GTSNPN, CDR2 SVGIG (reference sequence). CDR3 DNA: TGTGCCTGGAGTGGTGCGGCAGGGTGGTTCTTC. This codes for CAWSGAAGWFF.

The chain couples TRBV27 to TRBJ2-7; tentative D call: TRBD2 (6 bases). The length of the CDR3 is 15 residues. Trimming removed 5 bases from V and 3 bases from J, with 17 bases in between. Germline CDR1 reads MNHEY; CDR2 reads SMNVEV (reference sequence). CDR3 DNA sequence: TGTGCCAGCAGTCCCGTTTCAGCGGGCGACTACGAGCAGTACTTC. Protein sequence: CASSPVSAGDYEQYF.

On this clone itself: The junction does not match germline at one end; this may be a read error. The V gene is TRBV10-1, the J gene TRBJ1-2; D is uncertain. The CDR3 is 16 residues long. CDR1 WNHNN and CDR2 SYGVQD come from the germline V gene (reference sequence). The CDR3 here is CASSESRIMPKGSWTF. Here the CDR3 DNA reads TGCGCCAGCAGTGAGTCGAGAATTATGCCGAAAGGAAGTTGGACTTTC.

The CDR3 sequence: CASRVNSPLHF. The DNA for the CDR3 is TGTGCCAGCAGGGTAAATTCACCCCTCCACTTT. This chain joins TRBV6-5 and TRBJ1-6; D remains ambiguous. Between the trimmed V and J ends, which lost 6 bases and 7 bases, there was a span of 4 bases. The germline CDR1 and CDR2 sequences are MNHEY and SVGAGI. This CDR3 comprises 11 residues.

In its sample, this clone was seen once. The rearrangement joins TRBV30 to TRBJ1-4, with D uncertain. The germline CDR1 and CDR2 sequences are GTSNPN and SVGIG (reference sequence). V dropped 0 bases and J dropped 7 bases, with 15 bases sitting between them. This CDR3 is 15 amino acids long. CDR3 nucleotides: TGTGCCTGGAGTGTACGACGGACGGCGGGTGAAAAACTGTTTTTT. It encodes CAWSVRRTAGEKLFF.

This chain connects TRBV5-1 to TRBJ1-4; the match to TRBD1 covers 8 bases. The CDR3 contains 15 residues. Trimming cost V 2 bases and J 4 bases; bases outside gene matches: 4. CDR1 and CDR2 (germline): SGHRS, YFSETQ. The CDR3 region is CASSFQGAFNEKLFF. The CDR3, as DNA: TGCGCCAGCAGCTTTCAGGGGGCCTTTAATGAAAAACTGTTTTTT.

The chain employs TRBV16 and TRBJ1-6, with D tentatively TRBD1 (5 bases). V lost 8 bases and J 14 bases, leaving 25 bases between the germline ends. The CDR3 has 15 amino acids. CDR1 and CDR2 from the germline V gene are KGHSY and FQNENV. The CDR3, as DNA: TGTGCCAGCGCTGGGGACCGGTTGGGGCGTTTTACCCTCCACTTT. Translated: CASAGDRLGRFTLHF.

The chain joins TRBV5-8 to TRBJ1-2; tentatively, D is TRBD1 (6 bases). The ends were cut back, 4 bases at V and 4 bases at J, with 20 bases in the middle. Per germline, CDR1 SGHTS and CDR2 YDEGEE. The CDR3 extends over 16 amino acids. The CDR3 loop reads CASSPGWGAKPYGYTF. The CDR3, as DNA: TGTGCCAGCAGCCCCGGCTGGGGGGCGAAACCCTATGGCTACACCTTC.